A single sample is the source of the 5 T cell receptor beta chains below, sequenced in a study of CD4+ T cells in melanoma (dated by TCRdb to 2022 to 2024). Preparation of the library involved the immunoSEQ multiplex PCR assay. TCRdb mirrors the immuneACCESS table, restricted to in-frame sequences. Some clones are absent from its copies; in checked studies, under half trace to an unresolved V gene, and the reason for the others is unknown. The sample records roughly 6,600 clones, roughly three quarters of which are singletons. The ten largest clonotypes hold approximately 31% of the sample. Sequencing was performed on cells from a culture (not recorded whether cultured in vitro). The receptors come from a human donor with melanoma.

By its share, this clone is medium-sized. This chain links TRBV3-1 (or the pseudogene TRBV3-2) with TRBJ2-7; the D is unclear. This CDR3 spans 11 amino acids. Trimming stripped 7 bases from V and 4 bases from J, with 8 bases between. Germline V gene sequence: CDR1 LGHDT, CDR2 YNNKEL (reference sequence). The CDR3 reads CASTYGYEQYF. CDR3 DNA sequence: TGTGCCAGCACCTATGGGTACGAGCAGTACTTC.

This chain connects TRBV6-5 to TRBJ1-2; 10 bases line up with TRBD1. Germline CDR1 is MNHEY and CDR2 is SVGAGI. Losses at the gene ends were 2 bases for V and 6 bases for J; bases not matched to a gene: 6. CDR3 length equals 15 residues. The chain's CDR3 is CASSYGTGVPNGYTF. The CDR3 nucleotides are TGTGCCAGCAGTTACGGGACAGGGGTGCCCAATGGCTACACCTTC.

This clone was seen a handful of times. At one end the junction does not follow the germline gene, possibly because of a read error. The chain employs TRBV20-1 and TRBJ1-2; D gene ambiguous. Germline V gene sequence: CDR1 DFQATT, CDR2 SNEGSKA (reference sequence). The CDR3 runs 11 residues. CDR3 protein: CSARVGGKRYF. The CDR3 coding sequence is TGCAGTGCTAGAGTGGGTGGCAAGCGTTACTTC.

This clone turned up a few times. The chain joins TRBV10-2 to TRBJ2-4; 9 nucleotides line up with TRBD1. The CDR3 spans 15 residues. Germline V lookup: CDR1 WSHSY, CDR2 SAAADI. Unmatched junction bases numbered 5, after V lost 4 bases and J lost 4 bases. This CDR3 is CASSVRTGDKNIQYF. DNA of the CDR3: TGCGCCAGCAGTGTTAGGACAGGGGATAAAAACATTCAGTACTTC.

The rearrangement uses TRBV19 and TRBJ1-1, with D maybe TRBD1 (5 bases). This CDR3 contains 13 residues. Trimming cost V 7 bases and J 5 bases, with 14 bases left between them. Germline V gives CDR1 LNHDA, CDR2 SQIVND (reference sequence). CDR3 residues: CASTRGGRTEAFF. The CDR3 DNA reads TGTGCCAGTACTAGGGGCGGACGGACTGAAGCTTTCTTT.